This TCR beta chain was captured in a study of molecular identifiers for immune sequencing clone quantification. Looking at the study overall: For replicates, RNA isolated from roughly 21,000 or 96,000 naive CD8 cells was divided into five portions, of which four were sequenced.

Methods described previously, with TCR primers listed, were used for bulk TCR libraries. TCRdb analysed the PCR reads with MiXCR anew, one entry per CDR3 protein. The sample lists roughly 320,000 distinct CDR3 sequences; roughly a quarter were seen once. General study findings and limits: Identical barcode-sharing TCR molecules could lead to underestimated sizes for highly expanded clones. Reports indicate spiked Jurkat TCR RNA from one cell could be found among some 980,000 naive cells.

Of note for this clonotype: Its antigen remains unknown.

The origin of this receptor is a human donor in good health. Some libraries in this study had Jurkat cell RNA spiked in. The sample consisted of naive CD8+ T cells from blood, with Jurkat cell RNA spiked in. Subset here: FACS-sorted CD8+CD4-CCR7+CD45RA+ naive T cells.

CDR3 DNA sequence: TGTGCCAGCAGCCCCCCGGACGCGAGCTCCTACAATGAGCAGTTCTTC. This gives the protein CASSPPDASSYNEQFF. The chain couples TRBV6-5 to TRBJ2-1; D is undetermined. Trimming cost V 6 bases and J 0 bases, with 15 bases left between them. This CDR3 has 16 residues. Looked up from germline, CDR1 is MNHEY and CDR2 is SVGAGI.